Sequencing of this T cell receptor (beta chain) was carried out in a study of blood T cell repertoires in COVID-19. Overall study: COVID-19 samples from acute and convalescent phases originated in the United States, Italy and Spain. Sample material is recorded as cDNA or gDNA derived from T cells, B-cell-depleted T cells, or PBMCs.

Under the authors' procedure: Nucleated cell number was recorded as an estimate derived from reference gene primer amplification. Sequencing was performed with immunoSEQ multiplex PCR; in TCRdb, only in-frame clones are kept and a portion is missing. V and J calls plus clone size are reproduced from that table; the DNA served to infer D and trimming. This sample has under 75,000 clones, with 80% found just once. The CDR3 is made up of 16 amino acids. The germline gives CDR1 SGHNT, CDR2 YENEEA. V dropped 2 bases and J dropped 4 bases, with 14 bases sitting between them. This clone has a single count. V and J are TRBV11-3 and TRBJ2-2, with a tentative D call TRBD2 (6 bases). What was sequenced was peripheral blood. This receptor was taken from a man aged 65 to 79 who had recovered from COVID-19. CDR3 sequence reads: CASSLPLALGTGELFF. The DNA for the CDR3 is TGTGCCAGCAGCTTACCGCTAGCGTTGGGCACCGGGGAGCTGTTTTTT.